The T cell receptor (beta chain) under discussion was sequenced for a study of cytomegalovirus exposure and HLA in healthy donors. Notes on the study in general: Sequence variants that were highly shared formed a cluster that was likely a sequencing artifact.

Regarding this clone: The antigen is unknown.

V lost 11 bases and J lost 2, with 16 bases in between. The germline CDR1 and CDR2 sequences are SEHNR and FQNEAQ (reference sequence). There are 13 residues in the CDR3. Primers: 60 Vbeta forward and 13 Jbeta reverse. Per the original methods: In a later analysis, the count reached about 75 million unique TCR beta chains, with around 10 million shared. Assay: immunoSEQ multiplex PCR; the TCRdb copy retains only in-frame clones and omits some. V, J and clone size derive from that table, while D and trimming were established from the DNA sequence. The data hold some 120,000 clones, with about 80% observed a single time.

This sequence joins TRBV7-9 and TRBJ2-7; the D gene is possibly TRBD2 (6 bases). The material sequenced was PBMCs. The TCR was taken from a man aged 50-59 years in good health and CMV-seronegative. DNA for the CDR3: TGTGCCCGACCCCGGGGGATAGCCTACGAGCAGTACTTC. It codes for CARPRGIAYEQYF.